The next 3 T cell receptor beta chains were all read from a single sample in a study of human T cells and chemical hapten exposure (TCRdb year 2021). Per the publication, the time point label means: patch test 1, 2 weeks after DPC sensitization. The label giving this sample's treatment or condition can be read as: therapeutic diphenylcyclopropenone sensitization with weekly scalp DPC. Library method: RACE. The data were produced on a NextSeq 500. The public reads were reprocessed in TCRdb via fastp at Q25 and MiXCR, keeping in-frame beta chains. Each entry merges the rows of one CDR3 protein and shows their most common DNA and genes. The sample records around 160,000 distinct CDR3 sequences, about 14% of which are singletons. The ten most abundant clones make up about 1.8% of the sample. This specimen was whole blood, taken in connection with sensitization to the hapten diphenylcyclopropenone (DPC). These receptors all come from a woman under 40 with alopecia areata. Some clones in this sample may be carry-over from other donors' samples.

This clonotype was seen more than once but under ten times. The V gene is TRBV20-1, the J gene TRBJ1-5, with 10 bases aligning to TRBD1. This CDR3 has 14 residues. Germline CDR1 and CDR2: DFQATT and SNEGSKA (reference sequence). J was trimmed by 2 bases and V by 4 bases; bases with no gene match: 2. The CDR3 protein is CSATTGGRNQPQHF. DNA of the CDR3: TGCAGTGCTACGACAGGGGGCCGCAATCAGCCCCAGCATTTT.

The rearrangement uses TRBV5-1 and TRBJ2-1, with D tentatively TRBD1 (6 bases). The CDR3 loop spans 19 amino acids. The germline gives CDR1 SGHRS, CDR2 YFSETQ. V was pared by 0 bases and J by 0 bases, with 19 bases between. DNA of the CDR3: TGCGCCAGCAGCTTGGCATCGGGGAACAGGGTCAACTCCTACAATGAGCAGTTCTTC. Translating gives CASSLASGNRVNSYNEQFF.

This clonotype was picked up many times. CDR3 nucleotides: TGTGCCAGCAGCACCGCCGCCTCTAGCGGCTACAATGAGCAGTTCTTC. Residues: CASSTAASSGYNEQFF. The chain carries TRBV7-2 and TRBJ2-1, with 7 bases matching TRBD2. Germline CDR1 is SGHTA and CDR2 is FQGNSA. The trim removed 5 bases at V and 3 bases at J, leaving 10 bases unmatched. The CDR3 is 16 residues long.